The 14 T cell receptor beta chains below were found in one sample sequenced in a study of shared clonotypes between healthy human individuals. TCRdb keeps only in-frame clones here, not all; method: immunoSEQ multiplex PCR. The table has some 1,100,000 clones, roughly 74% seen once. The sequencing sample was made of memory CD4+ T cells from PBMCs. As for subset: CD45RA-negative fraction. The receptors here all came from a man aged 18 to 29 in good health. Some clones in this sample may be carry-over from other donors' samples.

This clone appeared a few times. V gene TRBV11-2 combines with J gene TRBJ2-3; 15 nucleotides match TRBD2. Germline-derived CDR1 and CDR2 are SGHAT and FQNNGV. The trim removed 1 base at V and 10 bases at J, leaving 9 bases unmatched. This CDR3 contains 17 residues. The CDR3 nucleotides are TGTGCCAGCAGCTTAGTGGGGACTAGCGGGAGGCCCCATCCGCAGTATTTT. This codes for CASSLVGTSGRPHPQYF.

The chain combines TRBV7-2 with TRBJ2-7; 7 nucleotides match TRBD1. The trim removed 5 bases at V and 4 bases at J, leaving 11 bases unmatched. The CDR3 sequence is 15 residues long. Germline lookup yields CDR1 SGHTA and CDR2 FQGNSA. In DNA form, the CDR3 reads TGTGCCAGCAGCCTCACCGGGACAGAGAGTTACGAGCAGTACTTC. It specifies CASSLTGTESYEQYF.

The chain couples TRBV11-2 to TRBJ2-7; TRBD2 is a possible D gene (6 bases). CDR1 SGHAT and CDR2 FQNNGV come from the germline V gene. The CDR3 length is 15 residues. Trimming took off 5 bases at V and 6 bases at J, with 20 bases between the two ends. The CDR3 region has the DNA TGTGCCAGCAGCCTACCGGGCGCGGGATCGGCCGAGCAGTACTTC. The encoded protein is CASSLPGAGSAEQYF.

This clone was observed once. V usage is TRBV29-1 and J usage is TRBJ1-4, with D possibly matching TRBD1 (5 bases). Germline V gene data show CDR1 as SQVTM and CDR2 as ANQGSEA. Trimming cost V 6 bases and J 8 bases, with 22 bases left between them. The CDR3 runs 15 residues. Here the CDR3 reads CSVRWRGRVGEKLFF. The CDR3 DNA reads TGCAGCGTCCGCTGGAGGGGCAGGGTCGGCGAAAAACTGTTTTTT.

The chain recombines TRBV5-1 with TRBJ2-1; 7 bases fit TRBD2. CDR3 size: 14 residues. CDR1 and CDR2 from the germline V gene are SGHRS and YFSETQ. V gave up 5 bases and J gave up 8 bases; unmatched junction bases: 10. CDR3 sequence: CASSLREPGDEQFF. CDR3 bases: TGCGCCAGCAGTCTGCGGGAGCCGGGCGATGAGCAGTTCTTC.

The J gene is TRBJ1-3, the V gene TRBV29-1; no reliable D call. This CDR3 has 14 residues. The germline V and J ends were trimmed by 3 bases and 4 bases, with 13 bases remaining between them. From germline, CDR1 is SQVTM and CDR2 ANQGSEA. The CDR3 sequence is CSVDHHGEGNTIYF. The CDR3 nucleotides read TGCAGCGTTGACCACCACGGGGAAGGAAACACCATATATTTT.

The V and J genes are TRBV19 and TRBJ2-1; the D is unclear. Looked up from germline, CDR1 is LNHDA and CDR2 is SQIVND (reference sequence). Trimming shortened V by 1 base and J by 5 bases, and 3 bases separated the two germline ends. This CDR3 is built from 12 residues. CDR3 DNA sequence: TGTGCCAGTAGTATAGCGGACAATGAGCAGTTCTTC. This gives the protein CASSIADNEQFF.

Concerning this clone itself: The identical CDR3 is also encoded by other nucleotide sequences in the sample. V and J are TRBV5-1 and TRBJ2-3, with 12 bases matching TRBD1. CDR1 is SGHRS and CDR2 is YFSETQ in the germline V gene. V gave up 4 bases and J gave up 6 bases; unmatched junction bases: 3. The CDR3 has 14 residues. CDR3 sequence reads: CASSLGTGGDTQYF. The CDR3 nucleotides are TGCGCCAGCAGCCTAGGGACAGGGGGCGATACGCAGTATTTT.

This clone was seen only a few times. This rearrangement joins TRBV20-1 to TRBJ2-7, with unresolved D. The germline V gene has CDR1 DFQATT and CDR2 SNEGSKA (reference sequence). CDR3 length: 11 amino acids. The V end lost 4 bases, the J end lost 3 bases, and 7 bases lay between the germline ends. The CDR3: CSATVRYEQYF. The CDR3 DNA reads TGCAGTGCTACCGTCCGCTACGAGCAGTACTTC.

This clone was detected many times. The V gene is TRBV19, the J gene TRBJ2-3; 12 bases line up with TRBD2. The CDR3 consists of 13 residues. Germline assignment: CDR1 LNHDA and CDR2 SQIVND (reference sequence). The CDR3 coding sequence is TGTGCTTCTAGCGGGAGGGCCCAAGATACGCAGTATTTT. This codes for CASSGRAQDTQYF.

This sequence joins TRBV6-6 and TRBJ2-5, with D perhaps assigned TRBD1 or TRBD2 (5 bases each). The CDR3 contains 12 residues. Trimming pared 5 bases from V and 3 bases from J, leaving 7 bases between. The germline V gene encodes CDR1 MNHNY and CDR2 SVGAGI (reference sequence). The chain's CDR3 is CASSGTEETQYF. CDR3 coding DNA: TGTGCCAGCAGTGGGACCGAAGAGACCCAGTACTTC.

CDR3 loop: CASSAGQPSSYNEQFF. CDR3 coding DNA: TGTGCCAGCAGCGCGGGACAACCGAGCTCCTACAATGAGCAGTTCTTC. This chain connects TRBV5-5 to TRBJ2-1; tentatively, D is TRBD1 or TRBD2 (6 bases each). CDR3 length: 16 residues. Germline CDR1 SGHKS, CDR2 YYEKEE (reference sequence). Between the trimmed V and J ends, which lost 4 bases and 0 bases, there was a span of 14 bases.

The rearrangement links TRBV28 to TRBJ2-2, with no clear D. Germline CDR1 MDHEN, CDR2 SYDVKM. This CDR3 has 12 residues. The V end lost 5 bases, the J end lost 5 bases, and 6 bases lay between the germline ends. CDR3 amino acids: CASSTLTGELFF. CDR3 coding DNA: TGTGCCAGCAGTACACTAACCGGGGAGCTGTTTTTT.

The chain couples TRBV19 to TRBJ2-2; D is undetermined. This CDR3 spans 12 amino acids. V was trimmed by 7 bases and J by 2 bases, leaving 5 bases between them. CDR1 is LNHDA and CDR2 is SQIVND in the germline V gene (reference sequence). The CDR3, as DNA: TGTGCCAGTACAGCTAACACCGGGGAGCTGTTTTTT. Translation: CASTANTGELFF.